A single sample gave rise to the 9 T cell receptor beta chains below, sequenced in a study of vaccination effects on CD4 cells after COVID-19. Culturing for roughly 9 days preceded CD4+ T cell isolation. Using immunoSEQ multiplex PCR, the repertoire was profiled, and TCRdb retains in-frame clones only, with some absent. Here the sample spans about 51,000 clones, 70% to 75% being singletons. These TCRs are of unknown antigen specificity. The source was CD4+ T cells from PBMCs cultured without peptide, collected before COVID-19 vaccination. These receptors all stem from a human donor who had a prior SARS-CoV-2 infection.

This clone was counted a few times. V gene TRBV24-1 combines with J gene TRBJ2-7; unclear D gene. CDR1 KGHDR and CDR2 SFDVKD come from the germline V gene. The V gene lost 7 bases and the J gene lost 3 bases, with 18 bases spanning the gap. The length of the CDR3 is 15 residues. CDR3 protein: CATRILPDSSYEQYF. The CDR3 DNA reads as TGTGCCACCAGGATCTTACCGGATAGCAGCTACGAGCAGTACTTC.

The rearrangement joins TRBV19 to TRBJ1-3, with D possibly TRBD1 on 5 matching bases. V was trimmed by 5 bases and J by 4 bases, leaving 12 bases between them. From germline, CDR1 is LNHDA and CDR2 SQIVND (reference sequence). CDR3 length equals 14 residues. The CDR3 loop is CASSFRWDGNTIYF. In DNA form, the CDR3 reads TGTGCCAGTAGTTTCCGGTGGGACGGAAACACCATATATTTT.

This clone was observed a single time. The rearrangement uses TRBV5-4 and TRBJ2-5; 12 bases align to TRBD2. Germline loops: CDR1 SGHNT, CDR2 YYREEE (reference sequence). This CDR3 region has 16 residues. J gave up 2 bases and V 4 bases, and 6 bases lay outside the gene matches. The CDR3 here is CASSRGTSGFQETQYF. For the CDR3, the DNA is TGTGCCAGCAGCCGAGGGACTAGCGGGTTTCAAGAGACCCAGTACTTC.

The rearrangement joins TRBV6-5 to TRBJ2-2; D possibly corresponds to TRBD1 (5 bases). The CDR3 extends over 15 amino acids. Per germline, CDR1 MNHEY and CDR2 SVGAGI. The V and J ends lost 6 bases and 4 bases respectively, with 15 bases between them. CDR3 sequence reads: CASSHHDRFTGELFF. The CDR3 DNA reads TGTGCCAGCAGCCACCATGACAGATTCACCGGGGAGCTGTTTTTT.

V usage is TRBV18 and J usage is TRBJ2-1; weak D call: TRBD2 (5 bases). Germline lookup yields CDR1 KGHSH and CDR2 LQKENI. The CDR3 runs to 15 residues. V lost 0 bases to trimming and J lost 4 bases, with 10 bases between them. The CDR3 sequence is CASSPPGKTYNEQFF. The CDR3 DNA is TGTGCCAGCTCACCACCCGGGAAAACTTACAATGAGCAGTTCTTC.

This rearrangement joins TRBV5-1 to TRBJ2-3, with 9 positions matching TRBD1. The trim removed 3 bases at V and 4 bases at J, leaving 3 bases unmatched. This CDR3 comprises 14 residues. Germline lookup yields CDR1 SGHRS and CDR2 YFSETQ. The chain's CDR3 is CASSSGQGSDTQYF. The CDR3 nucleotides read TGCGCCAGCAGCTCGGGACAGGGTTCAGATACGCAGTATTTT. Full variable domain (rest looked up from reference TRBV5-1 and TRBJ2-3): KAGVTQTPRYLIKTRGQQVTLSCSPISGHRSVSWYQQTPGQGLQFLFEYFSETQRNKGNFPGRFSGRQFSNSRSEMNVSTLELGDSALYLCASSSGQGSDTQYFGPGTRLTVL.

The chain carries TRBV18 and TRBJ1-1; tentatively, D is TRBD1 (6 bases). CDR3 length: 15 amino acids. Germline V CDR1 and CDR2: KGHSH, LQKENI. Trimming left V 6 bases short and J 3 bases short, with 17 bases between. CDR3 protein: CASSEGWGADTEAFF. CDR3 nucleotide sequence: TGTGCCAGCTCCGAGGGTTGGGGGGCGGACACTGAAGCTTTCTTT.

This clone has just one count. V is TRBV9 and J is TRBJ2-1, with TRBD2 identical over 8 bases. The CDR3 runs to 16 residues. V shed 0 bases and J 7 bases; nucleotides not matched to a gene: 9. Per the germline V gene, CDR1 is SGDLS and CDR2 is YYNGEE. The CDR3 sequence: CASSVGGGGPLNEQFF. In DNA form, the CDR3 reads TGTGCCAGCAGCGTAGGAGGCGGGGGGCCGCTGAATGAGCAGTTCTTC.

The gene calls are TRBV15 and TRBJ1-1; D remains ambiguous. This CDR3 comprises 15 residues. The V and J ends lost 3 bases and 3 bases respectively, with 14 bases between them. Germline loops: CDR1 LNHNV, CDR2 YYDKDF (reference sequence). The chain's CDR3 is CATSSPRGIYTEAFF. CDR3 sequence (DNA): TGTGCCACCAGCAGCCCCCGCGGGATTTACACTGAAGCTTTCTTT.